This paragraph covers one T cell receptor (beta chain) sequence. Its antigen is still unknown. Qualities for individual bases were not recorded, and no much larger clone is one base off. The sample belongs to a study of OX40 agonist ivuxolimab in advanced cancers. A note on the overall study: The costimulatory receptor OX40 (CD134) was targeted by ivuxolimab, a fully human IgG2 agonistic monoclonal antibody. Intravenous ivuxolimab was administered to patients every 2 weeks at six dose levels: 0.01, 0.1, 0.3, 1.5, 3 and 10 mg/kg. Of the roughly 52 dose-escalation patients, hepatocellular carcinoma was present in around 20, melanoma in some 15, renal cell carcinoma in 9 and head and neck cancer in 9. The dose-escalation cohort was approximately 83% male with a mean age of about 58 years, ranging from roughly 20 to 80. Patients were allowed to have had prior anti-PD-1, anti-PD-L1 or anti-CTLA-4 therapy, and approximately 37% of the dose-escalation patients had been treated with checkpoint inhibitors. Partial responses were achieved by three dose-escalation patients, of whom one had hepatocellular carcinoma and two had cutaneous melanoma. Peripheral TCRbeta sequencing aimed to test whether ivuxolimab altered TCR sequence diversity and caused clonal T-cell expansion. The paper covers the monotherapy dose-escalation part of the phase I ivuxolimab trial, which included N of about 50 patients. Broad study findings and their caveats: In the 0.1-3.0 mg/kg groups, partial responders had among the lowest normalized peripheral clonal expansion, particularly in CD8+ T cells. After ivuxolimab, more expanded clones were found on average in CD8+ T cells than in CD4+ T cells. Low levels of normalized T-cell clonal expansion were also shown by some nonresponding patients. Antigen specificity was not determined for the clonally expanded peripheral T cells. Clonal expansion of both CD4+ and CD8+ blood T cells was observed from baseline to week 6 at doses 0.1 to 3.0 mg/kg.

Genomic DNA was extracted from sorted cells for sequencing of the TCRbeta CDR3 region. The immunoSEQ Assay was used to sequence the TCRbeta CDR3 regions. TCRdb provides this immuneACCESS table in a form limited to in-frame rearrangements. Some clones are lacking; in checked studies, under half of them reflect an unresolved V gene, and why the rest are absent is not known. Present in this sample are roughly 80,000 clones, approximately 90% of which were seen just once. The ten most abundant clones make up approximately 0.7% of the sample. The trial excluded patients who had a history of autoimmune disease or were on systemic immunosuppression. Peripheral blood for TCR sequencing was collected from all dose cohorts at baseline, on cycle 4 day 1, and on cycle 7 day 1. Samples were obtained from an open-label, multicenter, first-in-human phase I dose-escalation trial of ivuxolimab. Adults with locally advanced or metastatic head and neck squamous cell, hepatocellular, melanoma or renal cell carcinoma were enrolled in the trial. Before TCR sequencing, CD4+ T cells and CD8+ T cells from peripheral blood were sorted into separate populations.

From cysteine to phenylalanine, the CDR3 is 15 amino acids long. Only CDR3 DNA is held: 45 bases, read in frame from base 1. According to the germline V gene, CDR1 reads MGHRA and CDR2 reads YSYEKL. V has 6 bases trimmed and J has 3 bases trimmed; junction bases matching no gene number 8. The rearrangement combines TRBV4-1 with TRBJ2-7, and TRBD2 aligns with 10 junction nucleotides. The receptor's source is an adult with an advanced solid tumor such as melanoma, head and neck, liver or kidney cancer. The sequences come from CD4+ or CD8+ T cells sorted from blood, collected in a trial of the OX40 agonist ivuxolimab. The bases are TGCGCCAGCAGTCCCCTAGCGGGAGTAGGCTACGAGCAGTACTTC. It encodes CASSPLAGVGYEQYF.